This T cell receptor (beta chain) originates from a study of blood T cell repertoires in COVID-19 (TCRdb year 2020). In the study overall: Collaborator samples came from the United States, Italy and Spain and covered acute and convalescent phases of COVID-19. The material from the prospective study consisted of cDNA or gDNA derived from T cells, B-cell-depleted T cells, or PBMCs. Subjects who had been exposed to COVID-19, were actively infected with it, or had recovered from it provided the deeply sampled blood TCRbeta repertoires that made up the dataset. The repertoires were released in a freely available public database meant as a resource for research on the immune response to SARS-CoV-2. Samples came from the ongoing ImmuneRACE study (first 160 participants) plus 1,254 subjects from 6 global collaborators. A de-identified subject ID, COVID-19 status, age in years and sex were almost always included in the sample metadata. HLA class I and class II types, where available, came from metadata supplied by the sample provider rather than from assay-based typing.

Note on this clone: Its binding antigen is unknown. Within one base of it there is no much larger clone, and no base qualities were kept.

What the work shows at the level of the full study, not this receptor alone: The quantity of clinical and demographic metadata differed by source and by participant and was supplied without curation.

TCRbeta CDR3 regions were amplified from genomic DNA using the immunoSEQ Assay, a bias-controlled multiplex PCR. Turning to the authors' computational methods: Nucleated cell counts per sample were estimated from amplification of reference gene primers within the assay. To quantify the absolute abundance of each unique TCRbeta CDR3 rearrangement, sequence reads were collapsed and filtered. For each sample, productive Simpson clonality was calculated by taking the square root of Simpson's diversity index across productive rearrangements. Sourced from immuneACCESS, this table was stored by TCRdb with only in-frame sequences that have V and J called. A share of the clones is absent; for the studies checked, an unresolved V gene accounts for under half, and the remainder has no known explanation. The DNA gave D and trimming, while V, J and clone size come from that table. The sample table holds approximately 300,000 clones, of which 89% were seen once. The leading ten clones occupy approximately 6.5% of the sample.

A second Seattle source provided samples from volunteer blood donors who had recovered from COVID-19. The collaborating institutions used their own protocols to collect whole blood in K2EDTA tubes. For TCRbeta analysis, collaborators shipped samples in one of three forms: frozen whole blood, isolated PBMCs, or DNA extracted from either of those sample types. At the junction V is shortened by 5 bases and J by 5 bases, with 13 bases in between. CDR1 and CDR2, looked up from the germline V gene (reference sequence), are LNHDA and SQIVND. The cysteine opens and the phenylalanine closes a CDR3 of 13 amino acids. Of all the DNA, just the CDR3 is kept, 39 bases in frame from base 1.

The sample was peripheral blood. This sequence uses TRBV19 and TRBJ2-7; TRBD1 is a weak D gene call, 7 bases matching. The source is a man between 18 and 29 years old who had recovered from COVID-19. The sequenced DNA is TGTGCCAGTAGTGGCAGGGGGGTCCACGAGCAGTACTTC. It translates as CASSGRGVHEQYF.